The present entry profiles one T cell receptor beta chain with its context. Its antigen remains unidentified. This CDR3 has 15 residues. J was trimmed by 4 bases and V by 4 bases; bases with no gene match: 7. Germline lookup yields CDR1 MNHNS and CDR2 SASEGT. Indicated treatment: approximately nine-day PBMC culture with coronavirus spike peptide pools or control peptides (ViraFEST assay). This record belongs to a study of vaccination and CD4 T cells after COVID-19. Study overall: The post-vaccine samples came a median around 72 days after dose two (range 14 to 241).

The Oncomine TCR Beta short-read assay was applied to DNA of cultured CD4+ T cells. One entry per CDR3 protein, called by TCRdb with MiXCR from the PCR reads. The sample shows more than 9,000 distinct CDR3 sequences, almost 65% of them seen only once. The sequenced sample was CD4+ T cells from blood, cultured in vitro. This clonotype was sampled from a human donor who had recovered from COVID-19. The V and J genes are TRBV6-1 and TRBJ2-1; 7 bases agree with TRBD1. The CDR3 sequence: CASSADRDTYNEQFF. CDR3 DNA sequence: TGTGCCAGCAGTGCTGACAGGGATACGTACAATGAGCAGTTCTTC.